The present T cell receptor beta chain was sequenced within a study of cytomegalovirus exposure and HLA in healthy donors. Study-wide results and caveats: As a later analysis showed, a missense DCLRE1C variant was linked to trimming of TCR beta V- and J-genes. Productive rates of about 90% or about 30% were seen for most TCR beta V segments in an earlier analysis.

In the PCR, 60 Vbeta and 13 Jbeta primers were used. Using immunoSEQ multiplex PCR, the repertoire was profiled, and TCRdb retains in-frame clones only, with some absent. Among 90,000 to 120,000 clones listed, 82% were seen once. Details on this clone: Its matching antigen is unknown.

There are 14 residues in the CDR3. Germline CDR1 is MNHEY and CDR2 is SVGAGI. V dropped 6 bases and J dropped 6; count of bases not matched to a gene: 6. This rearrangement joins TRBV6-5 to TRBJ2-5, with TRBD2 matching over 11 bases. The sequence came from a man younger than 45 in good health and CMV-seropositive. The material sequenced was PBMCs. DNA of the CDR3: TGTGCCAGCAGCCCACTAGCGGGGGTGAAGACCCAGTACTTC. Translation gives CASSPLAGVKTQYF.